This TCR beta chain originates from a study of early T cells in non-severe SARS-CoV-2 infection. Unique molecular identifiers (one per individual cDNA molecule) were attached. TCRdb independently ran MiXCR on the 5' RACE reads; one entry per CDR3 protein. The sample shows about 57,000 distinct CDR3 sequences, 13% of them seen only once. The table lists this clonotype with many counts. This CDR3 is 16 amino acids long. Germline V lookup: CDR1 SGHAT, CDR2 FQDESV (reference sequence). Deletions cut 2 bases from V and 2 bases from J, with 15 bases between. The V gene is TRBV11-1, the J gene TRBJ2-5, with D perhaps TRBD2 (5 bases). The TCR sequence derives from an adult who was a healthcare worker with PCR-confirmed SARS-CoV-2 infection or an uninfected control (not recorded which). The sequenced sample consisted of whole blood. The chain's CDR3 is CASSLNLLAEQETQYF. CDR3 nucleotide sequence: TGTGCCAGCAGCTTAAATCTTCTAGCCGAACAAGAGACCCAGTACTTC.